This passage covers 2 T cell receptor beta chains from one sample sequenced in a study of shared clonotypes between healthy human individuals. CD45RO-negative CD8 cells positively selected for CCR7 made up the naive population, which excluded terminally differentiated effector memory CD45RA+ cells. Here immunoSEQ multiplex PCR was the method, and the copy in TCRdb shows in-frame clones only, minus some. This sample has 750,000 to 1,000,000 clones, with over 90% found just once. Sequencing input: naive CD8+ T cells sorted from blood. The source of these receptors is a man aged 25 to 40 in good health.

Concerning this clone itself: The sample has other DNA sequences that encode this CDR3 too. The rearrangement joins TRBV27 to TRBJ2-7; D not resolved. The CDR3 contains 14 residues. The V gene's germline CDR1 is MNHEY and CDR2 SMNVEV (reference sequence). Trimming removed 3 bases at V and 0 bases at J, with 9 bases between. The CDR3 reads CASSFGPASYEQYF. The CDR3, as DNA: TGTGCCAGCAGTTTCGGGCCTGCCTCCTACGAGCAGTACTTC.

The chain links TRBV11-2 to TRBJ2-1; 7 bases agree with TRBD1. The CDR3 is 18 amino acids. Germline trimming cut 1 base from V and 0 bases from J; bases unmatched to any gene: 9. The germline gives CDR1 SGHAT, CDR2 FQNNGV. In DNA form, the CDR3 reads TGTGCCAGCAGCTTAGGACAGGGATACTCCAACTCCTACAATGAGCAGTTCTTC. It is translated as CASSLGQGYSNSYNEQFF.